These 12 T cell receptor beta chains share one sample of origin, sequenced in a study of T cells in Graves' hyperthyroidism and ophthalmopathy. Amplified regions were TCR beta CDR3 sequences from RNA transcripts. First-round RT-PCR of the TCR CDR3 relied on the HTBI primer set. Each CDR3 protein is one row after TCRdb ran MiXCR on the multiplex PCR reads. The profile shows about 350,000 distinct CDR3 sequences, around a sixth of them singletons. The sample was blood. The receptors were gathered from a woman aged 40 to 55 with Graves' ophthalmopathy.

This clonotype was detected only once. This chain connects TRBV13 to TRBJ1-2; D possibly corresponds to TRBD1 (5 bases). Germline CDR1 is PRHDT and CDR2 is FYEKMQ (reference sequence). Trimming stripped 5 bases from V and 12 bases from J, with 19 bases between. This CDR3 region has 13 residues. CDR3 DNA sequence: TGTGCCAGCAGCGCTCCCGGGACCATAATACACACCTTC. Translation gives CASSAPGTIIHTF.

The J gene is TRBJ2-5, the V gene TRBV29-1; TRBD2 is a possible D gene (6 bases). The CDR3 runs 15 residues. The ends were cut back, 2 bases at V and 3 bases at J, with 16 bases in the middle. Per germline, CDR1 SQVTM and CDR2 ANQGSEA. The CDR3 sequence: CSVELPGTSKETQYF. The CDR3 DNA sequence: TGCAGCGTTGAACTGCCTGGTACTAGCAAAGAGACCCAGTACTTC.

This clonotype has a count of ten or more. V gene TRBV2 combines with J gene TRBJ1-6; TRBD1 matches 8 bases. The V gene end was trimmed by 6 bases and the J gene end by 7 bases; junction bases not matched to a gene: 5. CDR3 size: 14 residues. Germline CDR1 SNHLY, CDR2 FYNNEI. The CDR3, as DNA: TGTGCCAGCAGCCGACAGGGGACAAATTCACCCCTCCACTTT. This gives the protein CASSRQGTNSPLHF.

This clonotype has ten or more counts. The V and J genes are TRBV20-1 and TRBJ1-2; weak D call: TRBD1 (5 bases). This CDR3 comprises 14 residues. Between the trimmed V and J ends, which lost 0 bases and 4 bases, there was a span of 12 bases. Germline CDR1 DFQATT, CDR2 SNEGSKA (reference sequence). The CDR3 region is CSARDVGVIYGYTF. The CDR3 DNA reads as TGCAGTGCTAGAGATGTAGGGGTTATCTATGGCTACACCTTC.

The J gene is TRBJ2-5, the V gene TRBV12-3 or TRBV12-4, with 8 bases aligning to TRBD2. Germline trimming cut 2 bases from V and 2 bases from J; bases unmatched to any gene: 10. The CDR3 extends over 17 amino acids. CDR3 loop: CASSLSVGGRYQETQYF. For the CDR3, the DNA is TGTGCCAGCAGTTTAAGTGTCGGCGGGAGGTATCAAGAGACCCAGTACTTC.

This clonotype has a count of ten or more. The rearrangement uses TRBV28 and TRBJ2-5; 7 bases are shared with TRBD1. CDR1 and CDR2 from the germline V gene are MDHEN and SYDVKM. J was trimmed by 3 bases and V by 4 bases; bases with no gene match: 8. This CDR3 has 15 amino acids. The CDR3: CASSSPGQPKETQYF. CDR3 DNA sequence: TGTGCCAGCAGTTCCCCGGGACAGCCCAAAGAGACCCAGTACTTC.

There are a few counts of this clonotype. This may be a read error, as it is one base from a much larger clone. The chain combines TRBV24-1 with TRBJ2-2; D not certain. The length of the CDR3 is 15 residues. The V and J ends lost 4 bases and 6 bases respectively, with 14 bases between them. The germline V gene has CDR1 KGHDR and CDR2 SFDVKD. The CDR3 DNA sequence: TGTGCCACCAGTGACCCGGGCCCAAACGCCGGGGAGCTGTTTTTT. Translation gives CATSDPGPNAGELFF.

On this clonotype itself: Sequence at one end of the junction differs from germline and may be a read error. This sequence joins TRBV11-2 and TRBJ2-7; D unclear. The CDR3 contains 11 residues. Looked up from germline, CDR1 is SGHAT and CDR2 is FQNNGV. This chain's CDR3 is CAISLLDEQCF. The DNA of the CDR3 is TGTGCCATCAGCTTACTGGACGAGCAGTGCTTC.

Ten or more counts support this clonotype. The chain is built from TRBV24-1 and TRBJ2-5; D remains ambiguous. Germline-derived CDR1 and CDR2 are KGHDR and SFDVKD. CDR3 length equals 13 residues. The germline V and J ends were trimmed by 10 bases and 1 base, with 12 bases remaining between them. The CDR3 here is CATATNIQETQYF. The CDR3 coding sequence is TGTGCCACAGCGACAAACATCCAAGAGACCCAGTACTTC.

This rearrangement joins TRBV7-6 to TRBJ2-4, with 11 bases lining up with TRBD1. In germline, CDR1 is SGHVS, CDR2 FNYEAQ. V was clipped by 1 base and J by 8 bases; unmatched bases: 7. This CDR3 has 16 amino acids. CDR3 amino acids: CASSLGTGGSVYIQYF. As DNA, the CDR3 is TGTGCCAGCAGCTTAGGGACAGGGGGCTCTGTGTACATTCAGTACTTC.

This clonotype was picked up many times. The CDR3 loop reads CASSLGRKGDGYTF. The CDR3, as DNA: TGCGCCAGCAGCTTGGGACGGAAAGGGGATGGCTACACCTTC. This rearrangement joins TRBV5-1 to TRBJ1-2; D might be TRBD1 (5 bases). Germline V gives CDR1 SGHRS, CDR2 YFSETQ. With 0 bases removed from V and 6 bases from J, the gap between germline ends came to 12 bases. CDR3 length: 14 residues. Supplemented by reference TRBV5-1 and TRBJ1-2, the full variable domain reads KAGVTQTPRYLIKTRGQQVTLSCSPISGHRSVSWYQQTPGQGLQFLFEYFSETQRNKGNFPGRFSGRQFSNSRSEMNVSTLELGDSALYLCASSLGRKGDGYTFGSGTRLTVV.

The sample holds many counts of this clonotype. This chain links TRBV29-1 with TRBJ2-4; weak D call: TRBD2 (6 bases). The CDR3 spans 15 residues. Germline V gene data show CDR1 as SQVTM and CDR2 as ANQGSEA. With 0 bases removed from V and 0 bases from J, the gap between germline ends came to 9 bases. The CDR3 DNA sequence: TGCAGCGTTGAAGAGGTGGGACTAGCCAAAAACATTCAGTACTTC. Protein product: CSVEEVGLAKNIQYF.